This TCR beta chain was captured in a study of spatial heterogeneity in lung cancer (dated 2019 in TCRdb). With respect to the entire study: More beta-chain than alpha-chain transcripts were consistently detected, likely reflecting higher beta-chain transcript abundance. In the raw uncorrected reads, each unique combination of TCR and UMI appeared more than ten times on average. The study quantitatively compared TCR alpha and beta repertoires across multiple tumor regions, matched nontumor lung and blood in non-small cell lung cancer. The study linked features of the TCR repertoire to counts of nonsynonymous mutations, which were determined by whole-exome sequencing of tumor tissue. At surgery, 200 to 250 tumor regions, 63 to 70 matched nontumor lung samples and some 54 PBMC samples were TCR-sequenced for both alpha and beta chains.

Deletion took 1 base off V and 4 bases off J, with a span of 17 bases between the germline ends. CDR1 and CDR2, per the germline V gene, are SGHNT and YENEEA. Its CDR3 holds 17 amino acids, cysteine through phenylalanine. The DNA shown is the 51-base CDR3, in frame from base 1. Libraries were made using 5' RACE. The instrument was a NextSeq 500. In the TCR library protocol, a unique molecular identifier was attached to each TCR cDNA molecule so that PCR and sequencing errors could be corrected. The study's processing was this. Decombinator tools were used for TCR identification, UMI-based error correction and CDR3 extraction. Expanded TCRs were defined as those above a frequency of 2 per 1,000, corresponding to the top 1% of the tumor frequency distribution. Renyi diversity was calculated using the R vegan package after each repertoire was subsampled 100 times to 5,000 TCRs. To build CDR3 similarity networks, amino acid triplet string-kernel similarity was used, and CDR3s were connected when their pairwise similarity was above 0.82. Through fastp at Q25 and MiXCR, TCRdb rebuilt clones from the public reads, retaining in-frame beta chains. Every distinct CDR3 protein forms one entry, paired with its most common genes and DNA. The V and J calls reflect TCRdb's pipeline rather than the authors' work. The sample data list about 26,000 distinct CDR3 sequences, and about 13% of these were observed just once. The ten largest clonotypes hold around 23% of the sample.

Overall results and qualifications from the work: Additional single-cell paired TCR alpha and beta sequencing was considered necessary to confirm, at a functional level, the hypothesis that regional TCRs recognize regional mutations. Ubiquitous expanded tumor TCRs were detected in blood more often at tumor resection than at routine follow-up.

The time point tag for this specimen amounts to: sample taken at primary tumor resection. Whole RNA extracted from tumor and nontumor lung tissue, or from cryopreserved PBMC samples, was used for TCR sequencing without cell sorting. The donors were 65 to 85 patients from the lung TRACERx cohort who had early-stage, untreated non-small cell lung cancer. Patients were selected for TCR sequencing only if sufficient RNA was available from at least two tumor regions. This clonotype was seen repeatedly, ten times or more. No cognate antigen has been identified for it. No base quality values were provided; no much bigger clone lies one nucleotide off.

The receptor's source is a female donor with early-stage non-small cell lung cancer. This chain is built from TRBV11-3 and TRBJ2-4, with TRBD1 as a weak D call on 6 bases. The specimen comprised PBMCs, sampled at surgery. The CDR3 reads CASSLGPPDSTKNIQYF. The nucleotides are TGTGCCAGCAGCTTAGGCCCCCCGGACAGTACTAAAAACATTCAGTACTTC.